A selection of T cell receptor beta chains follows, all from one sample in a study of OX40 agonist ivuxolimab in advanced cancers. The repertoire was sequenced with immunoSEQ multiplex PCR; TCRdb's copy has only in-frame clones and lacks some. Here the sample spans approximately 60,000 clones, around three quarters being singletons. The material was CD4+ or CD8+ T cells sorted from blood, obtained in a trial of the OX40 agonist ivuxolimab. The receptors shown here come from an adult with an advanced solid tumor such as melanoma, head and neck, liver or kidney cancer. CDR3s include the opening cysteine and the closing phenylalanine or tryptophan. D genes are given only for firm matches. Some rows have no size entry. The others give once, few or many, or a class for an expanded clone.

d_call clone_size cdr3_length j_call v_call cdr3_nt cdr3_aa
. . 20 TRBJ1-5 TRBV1 TGCACCAGCAGCCTCATTCTTGCGGGGGCAGGGGTATATAGCAATCAGCCCCAGCATTTT CTSSLILAGAGVYSNQPQHF
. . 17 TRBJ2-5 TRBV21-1 TGTGCCAGCAGCAAAGTGGATAGCGGGGGGGCCGAAGAGACCCAGTACTTC CASSKVDSGGAEETQYF
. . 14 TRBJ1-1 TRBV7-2 TGTGCCAGCAGCCCTCGGCCCGGCGGCACTGAAGCTTTCTTT CASSPRPGGTEAFF
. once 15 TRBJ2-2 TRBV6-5 TGTGCCAGCAGAAACGGGGGGCGGAGGACCGGGGAGCTGTTTTTT CASRNGGRRTGELFF
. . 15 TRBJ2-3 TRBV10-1 TGCGCCAGCAGTGAGTTGGAGACTAGCACAGATACGCAGTATTTT CASSELETSTDTQYF
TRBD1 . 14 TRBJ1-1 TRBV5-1 TGCGCCAGCAGCTTGGACAGGGGGTTCACTGAAGCTTTCTTT CASSLDRGFTEAFF
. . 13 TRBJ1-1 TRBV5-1 TGCGCCAGCAGCTTGGCGGGGAACACTGAAGCTTTCTTT CASSLAGNTEAFF
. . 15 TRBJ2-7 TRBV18 TGTGCCAGCTCACCACCCGGGGGGCAGAAGGACGAGCAGTACTTC CASSPPGGQKDEQYF
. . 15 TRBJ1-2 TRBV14 TGTGCCAGCAGCCAAGATATAGGGGTCTTCTTGGGCTACACCTTC CASSQDIGVFLGYTF
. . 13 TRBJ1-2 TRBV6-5 TGTGCCAGCAGTTACTTACAAAACTATGGCTACACCTTC CASSYLQNYGYTF
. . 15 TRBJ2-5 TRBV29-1 TGCAGCGTTGAAGGGGCCAGAGGGAGGGGGGAGACCCAGTACTTC CSVEGARGRGETQYF
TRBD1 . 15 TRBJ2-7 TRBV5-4 TGTGCCAGCAGCTTGGGGACAGGGCCTCCCTACGAGCAGTACTTC CASSLGTGPPYEQYF
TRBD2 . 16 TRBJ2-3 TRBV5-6 TGTGCCAGCAGCTTGGCGGGTCTAGCGGGCACAGATACGCAGTATTTT CASSLAGLAGTDTQYF
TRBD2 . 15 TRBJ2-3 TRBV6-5 TGTGCCAGCAGCTTAGCGGGGGGGCGGAGAGATACGCAGTATTTT CASSLAGGRRDTQYF
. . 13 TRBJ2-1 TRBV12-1 TGTGCCAGCAGCCCCCGACAGGGCCATGAGCAGTTCTTC CASSPRQGHEQFF
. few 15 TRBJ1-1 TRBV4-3 TGCGCCAGCAGCCAAGCAGGAACAGCCAACACTGAAGCTTTCTTT CASSQAGTANTEAFF
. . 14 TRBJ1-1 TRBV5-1 TGCGCCAGCAGCTTGGGGGGGTTTAACACTGAAGCTTTCTTT CASSLGGFNTEAFF
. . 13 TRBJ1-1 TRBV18 TGTGCCAGCTCCCCACGGATGAACACTGAAGCTTTCTTT CASSPRMNTEAFF
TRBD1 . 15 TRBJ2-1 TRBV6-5 TGTGCCAGCAGTTCGGGACAGGGGAGATCCGATGAGCAGTTCTTC CASSSGQGRSDEQFF
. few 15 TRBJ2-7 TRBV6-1 TGTGCCAGCAGTTTGTGGAAGGAGGCCGTCTACGAGCAGTACTTC CASSLWKEAVYEQYF
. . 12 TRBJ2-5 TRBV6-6 TGTGCCAGCAGTTTGGAGGGGGAGACCCAGTACTTC CASSLEGETQYF